Following are 27 T cell receptor beta chains from one sample sequenced in a study of control samples from healthy donors and cancer patients. Some clones are missing from TCRdb's copy, which holds only in-frame ones; the method was immunoSEQ multiplex PCR. The sample contains more than 65,000 clones, roughly 90% of which appear only once. The material sequenced was PBMCs. These TCRs come from a woman aged 60-75 years with head and neck cancer.

This CDR3 is CAWSPGGEETQYF. The CDR3 bases are TGTGCCTGGAGCCCAGGGGGGGAAGAGACCCAGTACTTC. This chain joins TRBV30 and TRBJ2-5; tentatively, D is TRBD1 or TRBD2 (7 bases each). CDR1 is GTSNPN, CDR2 SVGIG, per germline (reference sequence). Trimming stripped 3 bases from V and 3 bases from J, with 11 bases between. The CDR3 runs 13 residues.

The CDR3 reads CASSEGIAGASGELFF. The CDR3 nucleotides read TGTGCCAGCAGCGAGGGGATTGCAGGGGCGTCCGGGGAGCTGTTTTTT. The V call is TRBV5-4, the J call TRBJ2-2, with a possible D match to TRBD1 (6 bases). Germline-derived CDR1 and CDR2 are SGHNT and YYREEE (reference sequence). Trimming left V 4 bases short and J 6 bases short, with 19 bases between. The CDR3 is 16 residues long.

CDR3 sequence reads: CASSQDAGNYGYTF. The DNA for the CDR3 is TGTGCCAGCAGCCAAGACGCAGGGAACTATGGCTACACCTTC. V and J are TRBV3-1 (or the pseudogene TRBV3-2) and TRBJ1-2; weak D call: TRBD1 (5 bases). The CDR3 covers 14 residues. V gave up 0 bases and J gave up 2 bases, with 7 bases separating them. The germline gives CDR1 LGHDT, CDR2 YNNKEL (reference sequence).

J is TRBJ1-1 and V is TRBV12-5; perhaps TRBD1 as D (6 bases). Germline V lookup: CDR1 LGHNT, CDR2 FRNRAP. The CDR3 has 14 amino acids. The V end lost 5 bases, the J end lost 1 base, and 11 bases lay between the germline ends. The CDR3 DNA sequence: TGTGCTAGTGGTCCGACAGGTAGGAACACTGAAGCTTTCTTT. This translates into CASGPTGRNTEAFF.

The chain links TRBV18 to TRBJ1-2, with TRBD1 matching over 8 bases. This CDR3 comprises 14 residues. Germline-derived CDR1 and CDR2 are KGHSH and LQKENI. Trimming removed 4 bases from V and 8 bases from J; junction bases left unmatched: 9. CDR3 DNA: TGTGCCAGCTCACTCGAAAGGACAGGGTACGGCTACACCTTC. This encodes CASSLERTGYGYTF.

The chain is built from TRBV4-2 and TRBJ2-1; TRBD2 matches at 10 bases. Germline assignment: CDR1 LGHNA and CDR2 YNFKEQ. Trimming cost V 0 bases and J 8 bases; bases outside gene matches: 13. CDR3 length: 18 residues. The CDR3 sequence: CASSQELYLAGDPDEQFF. CDR3 nucleotide sequence: TGTGCCAGCAGCCAAGAGTTGTATCTAGCGGGAGATCCCGATGAGCAGTTCTTC.

The genes are TRBV7-9 and TRBJ1-1; tentative D call: TRBD1 (6 bases). Looked up from germline, CDR1 is SEHNR and CDR2 is FQNEAQ (reference sequence). There are 14 residues in the CDR3. V gave up 5 bases and J gave up 1 base, with 11 bases separating them. CDR3 in amino acids: CASSLRQANTEAFF. CDR3 coding DNA: TGTGCCAGCAGCCTAAGACAGGCGAACACTGAAGCTTTCTTT.

This clone was seen a single time. The CDR3 region has the DNA TGTGCCAGCTCGTGGGGGGCGCCTAATGAAAAACTGTTTTTT. This sequence encodes CASSWGAPNEKLFF. V gene TRBV18 combines with J gene TRBJ1-4; TRBD1 is a possible D gene (6 bases). The V end lost 6 bases, the J end lost 3 bases, and 11 bases lay between the germline ends. There are 14 residues in the CDR3. Germline V gives CDR1 KGHSH, CDR2 LQKENI. The entire variable domain, with the rest obtained from reference TRBV18 and TRBJ1-4, is as follows: NAGVMQNPRHLVRRRGQEARLRCSPMKGHSHVYWYRQLPEEGLKFMVYLQKENIIDESGMPKERFSAEFPKEGPSILRIQQVVRGDSAAYFCASSWGAPNEKLFFGSGTQLSVL.

V and J are TRBV9 and TRBJ1-2; 7 bases line up with TRBD1. The trim removed 2 bases at V and 2 bases at J, leaving 6 bases unmatched. Germline CDR1 reads SGDLS; CDR2 reads YYNGEE. The CDR3 totals 15 residues. CDR3 in DNA: TGTGCCAGCAGCGTTGACCGGGACAGCAACTATGGCTACACCTTC. It specifies CASSVDRDSNYGYTF.

This sequence joins TRBV18 and TRBJ1-1; no reliable D call. The germline V gene encodes CDR1 KGHSH and CDR2 LQKENI. V was shortened by 2 bases and J by 1 base, with 5 bases between the two germline ends. The CDR3 contains 13 residues. Written as DNA, the CDR3 is TGTGCCAGCTCACCAAAATCGAACACTGAAGCTTTCTTT. Translation gives CASSPKSNTEAFF. Complete variable domain (other parts from reference TRBV18 and TRBJ1-1): NAGVMQNPRHLVRRRGQEARLRCSPMKGHSHVYWYRQLPEEGLKFMVYLQKENIIDESGMPKERFSAEFPKEGPSILRIQQVVRGDSAAYFCASSPKSNTEAFFGQGTRLTVV.

This clone was seen a single time. V usage is TRBV14 and J usage is TRBJ2-7; weak D call: TRBD1 (5 bases). With 4 bases removed from V and 2 bases from J, the gap between germline ends came to 9 bases. This CDR3 is 13 amino acids long. Germline assignment: CDR1 SGHDN and CDR2 FVKESK. The CDR3: CASSRQNPYEQYF. In DNA, the CDR3 is TGTGCCAGCAGCCGACAGAATCCCTACGAGCAGTACTTC.

The V call is TRBV6-5, the J call TRBJ1-3; the D is unclear. This CDR3 spans 12 amino acids. Trimming removed 6 bases from V and 0 bases from J, with 3 bases in between. Per germline, CDR1 MNHEY and CDR2 SVGAGI. The CDR3 region has the DNA TGTGCCAGCAGCGCCTCTGGAAACACCATATATTTT. Amino acids: CASSASGNTIYF.

V usage is TRBV24-1 and J usage is TRBJ2-3; 7 bases fit TRBD1. The CDR3 spans 15 residues. V shed 5 bases and J 1 base; nucleotides not matched to a gene: 5. Germline V gene data show CDR1 as KGHDR and CDR2 as SFDVKD. CDR3 region: CATSGIGQGTDTQYF. DNA of the CDR3: TGTGCCACCAGTGGGATAGGACAGGGCACAGATACGCAGTATTTT.

This clone turned up a few times. The chain recombines TRBV5-1 with TRBJ2-3; TRBD1 might be the D (6 bases). V lost 1 base and J lost 0, with 21 bases in between. Germline lookup yields CDR1 SGHRS and CDR2 YFSETQ. The CDR3 covers 19 residues. The CDR3 is CASSLNLLGALGSTDTQYF. CDR3 bases: TGCGCCAGCAGCTTGAATCTTCTGGGGGCGCTGGGAAGCACAGATACGCAGTATTTT.

The J gene is TRBJ2-1, the V gene TRBV7-2, with D tentatively TRBD1 or TRBD2 (5 bases each). Trimming took off 1 base at V and 9 bases at J, with 10 bases between the two ends. The germline V gene has CDR1 SGHTA and CDR2 FQGNSA. The CDR3 has 13 amino acids. The CDR3 here is CASSLVGAGEQFF. CDR3 nucleotide sequence: TGTGCCAGCAGCTTAGTAGGGGCGGGTGAGCAGTTCTTC.

V gene TRBV10-3 combines with J gene TRBJ2-5; a weak D match, TRBD1 (5 bases). In germline, CDR1 is ENHRY, CDR2 SYGVKD. This CDR3 has 13 amino acids. Trimming shortened V by 5 bases and J by 5 bases, and 12 bases separated the two germline ends. The CDR3 reads CAISSGLGETQYF. CDR3 DNA: TGTGCCATCAGTTCAGGGTTGGGCGAGACCCAGTACTTC.

CDR3 bases: TGTGCCAGCAGCTTTGCGGGGTTCGCGAACACCGGGGAGCTGTTTTTT. As protein: CASSFAGFANTGELFF. The chain couples TRBV5-5 to TRBJ2-2; the D gene is possibly TRBD2 (6 bases). The CDR3 has 16 amino acids. Germline V lookup: CDR1 SGHKS, CDR2 YYEKEE (reference sequence). The V and J ends lost 2 bases and 0 bases respectively, with 11 bases between them.

This sequence joins TRBV27 and TRBJ1-2; D is undetermined. The CDR3 runs 14 residues. Germline CDR1 and CDR2: MNHEY and SMNVEV (reference sequence). Trimming shortened V by 1 base and J by 0 bases, and 6 bases separated the two germline ends. This CDR3 reads CASSLYRTNYGYTF. The DNA for the CDR3 is TGTGCCAGCAGTTTATATCGGACTAACTATGGCTACACCTTC.

This chain connects TRBV18 to TRBJ2-3; a weak D match, TRBD2 (6 bases). CDR1 and CDR2 (germline): KGHSH, LQKENI. V shed 4 bases and J shed 0 bases, with 17 bases lying between them. This CDR3 is 17 amino acids long. Written as DNA, the CDR3 is TGTGCCAGCTCACTGGACGCTATAGCGGAGAGCACAGATACGCAGTATTTT. Residues: CASSLDAIAESTDTQYF. The full variable domain, its missing parts supplied by reference TRBV18 and TRBJ2-3, is NAGVMQNPRHLVRRRGQEARLRCSPMKGHSHVYWYRQLPEEGLKFMVYLQKENIIDESGMPKERFSAEFPKEGPSILRIQQVVRGDSAAYFCASSLDAIAESTDTQYFGPGTRLTVL.

The chain combines TRBV5-1 with TRBJ1-6; D gene unclear. Germline CDR1 reads SGHRS; CDR2 reads YFSETQ. Trimming took off 0 bases at V and 8 bases at J, with 12 bases between the two ends. This CDR3 has 15 amino acids. Written as DNA, the CDR3 is TGCGCCAGCAGCTTGGGCCTGAGGGCGGATTCACCCCTCCACTTT. This sequence encodes CASSLGLRADSPLHF.

J is TRBJ2-5 and V is TRBV5-8; 15 bases match TRBD2. The CDR3 covers 17 residues. Germline V gene data show CDR1 as SGHTS and CDR2 as YDEGEE. Unmatched junction bases numbered 7, after V lost 3 bases and J lost 4 bases. CDR3 protein: CASSSGTSGRYRETQYF. In DNA, the CDR3 is TGTGCCAGCAGCTCCGGGACTAGCGGGAGGTACCGAGAGACCCAGTACTTC.

The J gene is TRBJ2-3, the V gene TRBV29-1; tentatively, D is TRBD1 (5 bases). The CDR3 is 13 amino acids. V lost 8 bases to trimming and J lost 2 bases, with 14 bases between them. CDR1 and CDR2 from the germline V gene are SQVTM and ANQGSEA. The CDR3 reads CSTDSGVTDTQYF. The CDR3 DNA is TGCAGCACAGACAGTGGGGTCACAGATACGCAGTATTTT.

V gene TRBV30 combines with J gene TRBJ1-3, with D possibly matching TRBD1 (5 bases). The CDR3 loop spans 15 amino acids. Germline values: CDR1 GTSNPN, CDR2 SVGIG (reference sequence). With 4 bases removed from V and 0 bases from J, the gap between germline ends came to 13 bases. The CDR3 spells CAWNGGTVSGNTIYF. The CDR3 DNA reads TGTGCCTGGAATGGGGGTACGGTCTCTGGAAACACCATATATTTT.

The CDR3 DNA sequence: TGCGCCAGCAGCTTTACCAGGGACCCTGGAAACACCATATATTTT. Amino acids: CASSFTRDPGNTIYF. The chain employs TRBV5-1 and TRBJ1-3, with D perhaps TRBD1 (5 bases). Germline V lookup: CDR1 SGHRS, CDR2 YFSETQ. The CDR3 is made up of 15 amino acids. With 2 bases removed from V and 2 bases from J, the gap between germline ends came to 11 bases.

The chain joins TRBV2 to TRBJ2-7, with TRBD1 matching over 9 bases. V dropped 9 bases and J dropped 3; count of bases not matched to a gene: 6. This CDR3 contains 13 residues. Per germline, CDR1 SNHLY and CDR2 FYNNEI. This chain's CDR3 is CASDRQGVYEQYF. In nucleotides, the CDR3 is TGTGCCAGTGATCGACAGGGGGTCTACGAGCAGTACTTC.

The CDR3 DNA reads as TGTGCCAGCAGTCTCAGGGTGGGAGAGCAGTACTTC. It yields the protein CASSLRVGEQYF. The chain combines TRBV6-2 or TRBV6-3 with TRBJ2-7, with a weak D call TRBD1 (5 bases). CDR1 MNHEY and CDR2 SVGEGT come from the germline V gene. The CDR3 loop spans 12 amino acids. V lost 5 bases, J lost 7 bases, and 12 bases lay in between.

The chain carries TRBV3-1 (or the pseudogene TRBV3-2) and TRBJ2-5, with 10 bases lining up with TRBD2. Germline V gene data show CDR1 as LGHDT and CDR2 as YNNKEL (reference sequence). The CDR3 spans 16 residues. The trim removed 4 bases at V and 0 bases at J, leaving 5 bases unmatched. The chain's CDR3 is CASSRRTSGHQETQYF. The CDR3, as DNA: TGTGCCAGCAGCCGGAGGACTAGCGGACACCAAGAGACCCAGTACTTC.